The text below deals with one T cell receptor (beta chain). The antigen remains undetermined. The data originate from a study of T cell repertoires in cytomegalovirus infection. Across the whole study: Both CMV infection and a matching HLA type were indicated by public TCR beta signatures. Points from the study as a whole: HLA-C-restricted, CMV-specific TCR beta clonotypes were dominant ex vivo. Of the TCR beta families, the public ones yielded a cumulative frequency that identified carriers of CMV plus the relevant HLA.

A single record per CDR3 protein comes from TCRdb applying MiXCR to the reads. The table shows about 300,000 distinct CDR3 sequences, with roughly 9.3% occurring only once. V lost 6 bases and J lost 6, with 9 bases in between. Germline-derived CDR1 and CDR2 are MDHEN and SYDVKM. The CDR3 spans 12 residues. Sequenced material: PBMCs. V is TRBV28 and J is TRBJ1-5; D is uncertain. The sequence was collected from a human donor in good health (CMV status not recorded). Some clones in this sample may be carry-over from other donors' samples. The CDR3 region is CASRSAGQPQHF. CDR3 nucleotides: TGTGCCAGCAGGAGCGCGGGTCAGCCCCAGCATTTT. Variable domain in full (rest from reference TRBV28 and TRBJ1-5): DVKVTQSSRYLVKRTGEKVFLECVQDMDHENMFWYRQDPGLGLRLIYFSYDVKMKEKGDIPEGYSVSREKKERFSLILESASTNQTSMYLCASRSAGQPQHFGDGTRLSIL.